This T cell receptor (beta chain) was recorded in a study of blood T cells in healthy people across ages. Findings and limits, study-wide: Bulk PBMC profiling left naive and antigen-experienced comparisons inconclusive. It was the long-lived donors that had more naive CD4+ cells and higher diversity than aged donors.

Details on this clonotype: Its antigen is still unknown.

A J-beta primer mix and a sample-barcoded 5' primer were used in a second PCR of about 7 to 12 cycles. TCRdb re-called the 5' RACE reads through MiXCR, storing one row per CDR3 protein. Of about 930,000 distinct CDR3 sequences in the sample, almost 30% were seen once. The same sample was also used in a study of T cells of mothers and their children. That source adds: Samples were obtained from a few healthy Caucasian mothers and their six children. The data showed no persistent microchimeric T cell clones.

This clonotype originated in a middle-aged woman in good health. Sequenced material: blood.

The chain's CDR3 is CASSRTGGVYEQFF. CDR3 nucleotide sequence: TGTGCCAGCAGTCGGACAGGAGGGGTTTACGAGCAGTTCTTC. The chain carries TRBV9 and TRBJ2-1; possible D gene TRBD1, 7 bases. CDR1 SGDLS and CDR2 YYNGEE come from the germline V gene. Trimming left V 5 bases short and J 10 bases short, with 19 bases between. The CDR3 has 14 residues. The variable domain in full, with the rest retrieved from reference TRBV9 and TRBJ2-1, is DSGVTQTPKHLITATGQRVTLRCSPRSGDLSVYWYQQSLDQGLQFLIQYYNGEERAKGNILERFSAQQFPDLHSELNLSSLELGDSALYFCASSRTGGVYEQFFGPGTRLTVL.